Each of the 23 T cell receptor beta chains below was sequenced from the same sample in a study of T cells in Graves' hyperthyroidism and ophthalmopathy. Amplified TCR beta CDR3 regions derived from RNA transcripts. HTBI primers were the set used in a first-round RT-PCR of the TCR CDR3. TCRdb itself ran the multiplex PCR reads through MiXCR, one entry per CDR3 protein. The data contain 500,000 to 650,000 distinct CDR3 sequences, more than 12% of them singletons. Input material: blood. These TCRs come from a woman in her fifties or sixties with Graves' ophthalmopathy.

In its sample, this clonotype was seen many times. V and J are TRBV12-3 or TRBV12-4 and TRBJ1-1; D ambiguous. V was pared by 6 bases and J by 3 bases, with 14 bases between. The CDR3 is 14 residues long. The CDR3 sequence is CASSITDLDTEAFF. The CDR3 DNA reads as TGTGCCAGCAGCATTACAGATTTAGACACTGAAGCTTTCTTT.

Ten or more counts support this clonotype. The chain joins TRBV7-2 to TRBJ2-3, with a possible D match to TRBD1 (7 bases). The CDR3 covers 14 residues. Between the trimmed V and J ends, which lost 5 bases and 5 bases, there was a span of 14 bases. In germline, CDR1 is SGHTA, CDR2 FQGNSA. CDR3 in DNA: TGTGCCAGCAGCGCGCGGGGACAGTTAGATACGCAGTATTTT. Translating gives CASSARGQLDTQYF.

This clonotype was picked up many times. The chain is built from TRBV24-1 and TRBJ2-2, with 8 bases fitting TRBD2. The V and J ends lost 5 bases and 1 base, in that order; junction bases with no gene match: 11. The V gene's germline CDR1 is KGHDR and CDR2 SFDVKD. The CDR3 runs 18 residues. CDR3 sequence (DNA): TGTGCCACCAGTGGTACCCTACGCGGGAGGCAGAACACCGGGGAGCTGTTTTTT. Translating it yields CATSGTLRGRQNTGELFF.

This clonotype has at least ten counts. The gene calls are TRBV28 and TRBJ1-1; possibly TRBD1 for D (5 bases). The ends were cut back, 4 bases at V and 10 bases at J, with 16 bases in the middle. Germline V CDR1 and CDR2: MDHEN, SYDVKM. This CDR3 is built from 13 residues. The CDR3, as DNA: TGTGCCAGCAGTTCGCCGGGACGGATTAGAGCTTTCTTT. Protein: CASSSPGRIRAFF.

Many counts were recorded for this clonotype. This chain uses TRBV20-1 with TRBJ1-5; D remains unclear. This CDR3 region has 13 residues. Trimming shortened V by 3 bases and J by 1 base, and 7 bases separated the two germline ends. Germline lookup yields CDR1 DFQATT and CDR2 SNEGSKA (reference sequence). The CDR3 sequence: CSASMGSNQPQHF. The CDR3 DNA sequence: TGCAGTGCTAGTATGGGGAGCAATCAGCCCCAGCATTTT.

In this sample, this clonotype turned up a few times. The chain employs TRBV14 and TRBJ2-6, with D perhaps TRBD1 (6 bases). Trimming removed 1 base at V and 0 bases at J, with 16 bases between. The V gene's germline CDR1 is SGHDN and CDR2 FVKESK. The CDR3 has 19 amino acids. The CDR3 is CASSQVANRGGSGANVLTF. In DNA, the CDR3 is TGTGCCAGCAGCCAAGTGGCAAATCGAGGGGGCTCTGGGGCCAACGTCCTGACTTTC.

This clonotype was counted at least ten times. The chain combines TRBV6-2 or TRBV6-3 with TRBJ2-1, with 7 nucleotides matching TRBD1. Germline V lookup: CDR1 MNHEY, CDR2 SVGEGT. This CDR3 region has 15 residues. With V trimmed by 4 bases and J by 4 bases, 7 bases remained unmatched. CDR3 region: CASSSIEGQYNEQFF. The CDR3 nucleotides read TGTGCCAGCAGTTCAATAGAGGGACAGTACAATGAGCAGTTCTTC.

This clonotype was counted between two and nine times. The CDR3 nucleotides read TGTGCCAGCAAACCGGGACCCCTGAACACTGAAGCTTTCTTT. Its translation: CASKPGPLNTEAFF. The rearrangement uses TRBV7-9 and TRBJ1-1, with D possibly matching TRBD1 (5 bases). The V end was cut by 7 bases, the J end by 0 bases, with 12 bases between. The CDR3 length is 14 residues. Germline values: CDR1 SEHNR, CDR2 FQNEAQ (reference sequence). The whole variable domain, filled in from reference TRBV7-9 and TRBJ1-1, reads DTGVSQNPRHKITKRGQNVTFRCDPISEHNRLYWYRQTLGQGPEFLTYFQNEAQLEKSRLLSDRFSAERPKGSFSTLEIQRTEQGDSAMYLCASKPGPLNTEAFFGQGTRLTVV.

The chain recombines TRBV20-1 with TRBJ2-5, with 13 bases aligning to TRBD2. The ends lost 1 base at V and 2 bases at J; junction bases unmatched: 4. Germline CDR1 is DFQATT and CDR2 is SNEGSKA (reference sequence). CDR3 length equals 16 residues. The CDR3 DNA follows: TGCAGTGCTAGAGGGACTAGCGGGAGTTGGCAAGAGACCCAGTACTTC. This codes for CSARGTSGSWQETQYF.

This clonotype has ten or more counts. The V call is TRBV6-2 or TRBV6-3, the J call TRBJ1-2; unclear D gene. CDR1 is MNHEY, CDR2 SVGEGT, per germline. This CDR3 contains 14 residues. Trimming stripped 6 bases from V and 7 bases from J, with 18 bases between. The CDR3 nucleotides read TGTGCCAGCAGATCACCGGGATCTAAAATTGGCTACACCTTC. Encoded protein: CASRSPGSKIGYTF.

The chain combines TRBV7-2 with TRBJ2-2, with unresolved D. The CDR3 has 13 amino acids. Germline V gene sequence: CDR1 SGHTA, CDR2 FQGNSA. The V gene lost 2 bases and the J gene lost 4 bases, with 5 bases spanning the gap. In DNA form, the CDR3 reads TGTGCCAGCAGCTTATTCTCCACCGGGGAGCTGTTTTTT. Its protein product is CASSLFSTGELFF.

This clonotype was seen at least ten times. The chain carries TRBV18 and TRBJ2-7; D is unresolved. Germline CDR1 reads KGHSH; CDR2 reads LQKENI. This CDR3 region has 13 residues. V was shortened by 3 bases and J by 2 bases, with 8 bases between the two germline ends. CDR3 nucleotide sequence: TGTGCCAGCTCACCCAGTACCACCTACGAGCAGTACTTC. Translation: CASSPSTTYEQYF.

This clonotype was picked up many times. This chain connects TRBV20-1 to TRBJ1-6; D not resolved. V gave up 6 bases and J gave up 7 bases, with 16 bases separating them. Germline lookup yields CDR1 DFQATT and CDR2 SNEGSKA (reference sequence). This CDR3 contains 14 residues. CDR3 residues: CSAQSGNQNSPLHF. CDR3 bases: TGCAGTGCCCAATCTGGGAATCAAAATTCACCCCTCCACTTT.

This clonotype showed up many times. The chain combines TRBV7-2 with TRBJ2-7, with unresolved D. CDR3 length: 14 amino acids. CDR1 and CDR2 (germline): SGHTA, FQGNSA. V was cut by 1 base and J by 7 bases, with 14 bases left in between. This CDR3 reads CASSLGGLYLEQYF. The CDR3 DNA sequence: TGTGCCAGCAGCTTAGGCGGTCTCTATTTGGAGCAGTACTTC.

Many counts were recorded for this clonotype. In DNA, the CDR3 is TGTGCCAGCAGTTTCGGGACAGGCGAAGCTTTCTTT. This encodes CASSFGTGEAFF. This chain connects TRBV6-5 to TRBJ1-1; TRBD1 agrees at 8 bases. This CDR3 region has 12 residues. V dropped 4 bases and J dropped 8; count of bases not matched to a gene: 3. CDR1 and CDR2 (germline): MNHEY, SVGAGI.

This chain links TRBV15 with TRBJ2-7; 11 bases map to TRBD1. This CDR3 is built from 14 residues. CDR1 is LNHNV and CDR2 is YYDKDF in the germline V gene (reference sequence). V was pared by 3 bases and J by 8 bases, with 6 bases of the junction left unmatched. CDR3 in amino acids: CATSRDRGQLKQYF. The CDR3 DNA reads as TGTGCCACCAGCAGGGACAGGGGGCAGCTCAAGCAGTACTTC.

This chain connects TRBV6-2 or TRBV6-3 to TRBJ2-2, with D maybe TRBD2 (5 bases). Trimming took 7 bases from V and 6 from J, leaving 15 bases between them. The CDR3 has 14 amino acids. Germline CDR1 reads MNHEY; CDR2 reads SVGEGT. The CDR3 DNA reads TGTGCCAGCACCGCCGTCCCCGGGGCCGGGGAGCTGTTTTTT. Residues: CASTAVPGAGELFF.

V gene TRBV4-3 combines with J gene TRBJ2-7; 14 nucleotides agree with TRBD2. This CDR3 spans 15 amino acids. CDR1 and CDR2 (germline): LGHNA, YSLEER. J was trimmed by 5 bases and V by 4 bases; bases with no gene match: 4. In nucleotides, the CDR3 is TGCGCCAGCAGCCGAAGACTAGCGGGAGGGGACGAGCAGTACTTC. The encoded protein is CASSRRLAGGDEQYF.

This clonotype was recorded a few times. The rearrangement links TRBV19 to TRBJ2-1, with 9 bases matching TRBD2. V shed 1 base and J 3 bases; nucleotides not matched to a gene: 7. Per germline, CDR1 LNHDA and CDR2 SQIVND (reference sequence). There are 17 residues in the CDR3. The CDR3 coding sequence is TGTGCCAGTAGTATAGCCGTAGCGGGAGCGCTCTACAATGAGCAGTTCTTC. Translated: CASSIAVAGALYNEQFF.

The genes are TRBV7-9 and TRBJ1-4; perhaps TRBD1 as D (5 bases). Germline V gene sequence: CDR1 SEHNR, CDR2 FQNEAQ (reference sequence). The CDR3 is made up of 15 amino acids. V was pared by 5 bases and J by 3 bases, with 13 bases between. CDR3 DNA sequence: TGTGCCAGCAGCCGCCGGCGGGACTCTAATGAAAAACTGTTTTTT. Translation gives CASSRRRDSNEKLFF.

This clonotype was seen at least ten times. The rearrangement joins TRBV20-1 to TRBJ1-1; D perhaps matches TRBD1 (5 bases). Looked up from germline, CDR1 is DFQATT and CDR2 is SNEGSKA (reference sequence). Between the trimmed V and J ends, which lost 4 bases and 0 bases, there was a span of 9 bases. The CDR3 totals 13 residues. CDR3 sequence reads: CSANRGMNTEAFF. For the CDR3, the DNA is TGCAGTGCTAACCGGGGGATGAACACTGAAGCTTTCTTT.

There are a few counts of this clonotype. With a much larger clone just one base away, this may be a read error. This chain uses TRBV3-1 with TRBJ1-2; 7 bases are shared with TRBD1. CDR3 length: 15 residues. With 0 bases clipped from V and 8 bases from J, the junction kept 9 bases outside the gene matches. CDR1 and CDR2 from the germline V gene are LGHDT and YNNKEL (reference sequence). For the CDR3, the DNA is TGTGCCAGCAGCCAAGATAATGAAGGGGGCGGCGGCTACACCTTC. It translates to CASSQDNEGGGGYTF.

This clonotype was observed at least ten times. The chain links TRBV12-3 or TRBV12-4 to TRBJ1-2, with a weak D call TRBD1 (6 bases). V was clipped by 10 bases and J by 1 base, with 13 bases between them. The CDR3 totals 13 residues. The CDR3 sequence is CATRDTVNYGYTF. The CDR3 bases are TGTGCCACCAGGGACACCGTTAACTATGGCTACACCTTC.